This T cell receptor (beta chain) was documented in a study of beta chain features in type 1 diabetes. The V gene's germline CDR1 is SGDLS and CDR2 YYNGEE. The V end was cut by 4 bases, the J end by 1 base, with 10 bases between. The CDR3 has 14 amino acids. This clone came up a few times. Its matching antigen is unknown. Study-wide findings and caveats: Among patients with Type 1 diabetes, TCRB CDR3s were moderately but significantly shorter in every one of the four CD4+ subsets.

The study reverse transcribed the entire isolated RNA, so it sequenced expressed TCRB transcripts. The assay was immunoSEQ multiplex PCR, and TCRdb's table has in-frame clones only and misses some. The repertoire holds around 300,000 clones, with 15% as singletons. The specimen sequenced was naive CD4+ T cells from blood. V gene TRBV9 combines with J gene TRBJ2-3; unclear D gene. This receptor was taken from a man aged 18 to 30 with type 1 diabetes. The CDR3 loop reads CASSTRSGTDTQYF. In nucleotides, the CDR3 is TGTGCCAGCAGCACCCGCTCGGGCACAGATACGCAGTATTTT.